Presented here are 27 T cell receptor beta chains from one specimen sequenced in a study of T cell responses to AZD1222 COVID-19 vaccine. Assay used: immunoSEQ multiplex PCR; TCRdb lists only in-frame clones, some missing. The data show 130,000 to 150,000 clones, 88% seen once. The source material was peripheral blood, sampled on day 0 of AZD1222 vaccination. Source of these receptors: an adult in good health.

About this clone itself: Other DNA sequences within the sample encode an identical CDR3. The rearrangement uses TRBV3-1 (or the pseudogene TRBV3-2) and TRBJ2-7; no clear D. Germline CDR1 reads LGHDT; CDR2 reads YNNKEL (reference sequence). CDR3 length equals 11 residues. V shed 3 bases and J shed 4 bases, with 4 bases lying between them. CDR3 residues: CASSQLYEQYF. In DNA form, the CDR3 reads TGTGCCAGCAGCCAGTTATACGAGCAGTACTTC.

This clone was seen a single time. The V and J genes are TRBV7-9 and TRBJ2-5, with TRBD2 matching over 8 bases. The CDR3 covers 19 residues. The germline V gene has CDR1 SEHNR and CDR2 FQNEAQ (reference sequence). Germline trimming cut 5 bases from V and 2 bases from J; bases unmatched to any gene: 19. The chain's CDR3 is CASSPMRTSRNGGQETQYF. CDR3 DNA: TGTGCCAGCAGCCCGATGCGGACTAGCCGGAACGGGGGACAAGAGACCCAGTACTTC.

This clone has a single count. The chain's CDR3 is CSVQGLDLTGELFF. CDR3 nucleotide sequence: TGCAGCGTTCAGGGACTGGACCTCACCGGGGAGCTGTTTTTT. The rearrangement links TRBV29-1 to TRBJ2-2; maybe TRBD2 (6 bases). The CDR3 has 14 residues. Germline loops: CDR1 SQVTM, CDR2 ANQGSEA. V was cut by 5 bases and J by 4 bases, with 14 bases left in between.

This clone has more than one count but fewer than ten. The same CDR3 is also encoded by other DNA sequences in this sample. J is TRBJ1-5 and V is TRBV19; D is possibly TRBD1 (5 bases). Trimming pared 5 bases from V and 3 bases from J, leaving 8 bases between. The CDR3 contains 13 residues. Germline CDR1 LNHDA, CDR2 SQIVND (reference sequence). In DNA, the CDR3 is TGTGCCAGTAGTCACGGGGCCAATCAGCCCCAGCATTTT. Protein sequence: CASSHGANQPQHF.

V gene TRBV5-8 combines with J gene TRBJ2-5, with D tentatively TRBD1 or TRBD2 (5 bases each). The germline V gene has CDR1 SGHTS and CDR2 YDEGEE. Trimming removed 6 bases from V and 5 bases from J, with 17 bases in between. The CDR3 is 14 residues long. CDR3 sequence: CASKPGTNVETQYF. The CDR3 nucleotides read TGTGCCAGCAAACCCGGGACGAATGTGGAGACCCAGTACTTC.

The sample holds one count of this clone. The chain employs TRBV19 and TRBJ2-4; 7 bases are shared with TRBD1. Trimming at V came to 5 bases and at J to 3 bases, leaving 16 bases not matched to a gene. This CDR3 contains 18 residues. CDR1 is LNHDA and CDR2 is SQIVND in the germline V gene (reference sequence). This CDR3 reads CASSSLDRATTRKNIQYF. CDR3 sequence (DNA): TGTGCCAGTAGTTCCCTCGACAGGGCGACTACTCGCAAAAACATTCAGTACTTC.

V usage is TRBV9 and J usage is TRBJ2-5, with 13 bases fitting TRBD2. CDR3 size: 16 residues. Unmatched junction bases numbered 5, after V lost 4 bases and J lost 2 bases. CDR1 is SGDLS and CDR2 is YYNGEE in the germline V gene. CDR3 DNA sequence: TGTGCCAGCAGCATAGGGACTAGCGGGATACAAGAGACCCAGTACTTC. Translated, it gives CASSIGTSGIQETQYF. The full variable domain, completed using reference TRBV9 and TRBJ2-5, is DSGVTQTPKHLITATGQRVTLRCSPRSGDLSVYWYQQSLDQGLQFLIQYYNGEERAKGNILERFSAQQFPDLHSELNLSSLELGDSALYFCASSIGTSGIQETQYFGPGTRLLVL.

This rearrangement joins TRBV14 to TRBJ1-2; D uncertain. The CDR3 extends over 15 amino acids. CDR1 is SGHDN and CDR2 is FVKESK in the germline V gene. V was cut by 0 bases and J by 5 bases, with 13 bases left in between. This chain's CDR3 is CASSQDHTSRYGYTF. CDR3 bases: TGTGCCAGCAGCCAAGATCATACGTCCCGATATGGCTACACCTTC.

The chain joins TRBV9 to TRBJ2-1; no clear D. V gave up 7 bases and J gave up 0 bases, with 11 bases separating them. Germline V CDR1 and CDR2: SGDLS, YYNGEE. The CDR3 has 14 amino acids. The CDR3 loop is CASSPGNSYNEQFF. The CDR3 DNA reads as TGTGCCAGCTCGCCGGGTAACTCCTACAATGAGCAGTTCTTC.

The rearrangement uses TRBV18 and TRBJ2-1, with 9 positions matching TRBD2. The CDR3 spans 15 residues. Germline-derived CDR1 and CDR2 are KGHSH and LQKENI. With V trimmed by 0 bases and J by 7 bases, 4 bases remained unmatched. DNA of the CDR3: TGTGCCAGCTCACCACCCCGCGGGGGGGGTAATGAGCAGTTCTTC. This sequence encodes CASSPPRGGGNEQFF.

This chain links TRBV6-2 or TRBV6-3 with TRBJ1-5, with 9 bases matching TRBD1. Unmatched junction bases numbered 5, after V lost 5 bases and J lost 3 bases. The length of the CDR3 is 15 residues. Germline V gives CDR1 MNHEY, CDR2 SVGEGT. The chain's CDR3 is CASSLGQGINQPQHF. CDR3 nucleotide sequence: TGTGCCAGCAGTCTGGGACAGGGTATCAATCAGCCCCAGCATTTT.

CDR3: CASSPGGQGFTEAFF. The CDR3 DNA follows: TGTGCCAGCAGCCCAGGCGGACAGGGCTTCACTGAAGCTTTCTTT. The rearrangement uses TRBV9 and TRBJ1-1; 8 bases map to TRBD1. Germline V gene sequence: CDR1 SGDLS, CDR2 YYNGEE. The CDR3 spans 15 residues. V was clipped by 4 bases and J by 4 bases; unmatched bases: 9.

The CDR3 DNA reads TGTGCCAGCAGCGCCCGACAGGGAGGGGAGACCCAGTACTTC. This encodes CASSARQGGETQYF. The chain carries TRBV11-2 and TRBJ2-5; D may match TRBD1 or TRBD2 (7 bases each). Germline values: CDR1 SGHAT, CDR2 FQNNGV. The CDR3 length is 14 residues. V dropped 5 bases and J dropped 5 bases, with 15 bases sitting between them. Full variable domain (rest looked up from reference TRBV11-2 and TRBJ2-5): EAGVAQSPRYKIIEKRQSVAFWCNPISGHATLYWYQQILGQGPKLLIQFQNNGVVDDSQLPKDRFSAERLKGVDSTLKIQPAKLEDSAVYLCASSARQGGETQYFGPGTRLLVL.

This clone came up once. This sequence joins TRBV14 and TRBJ2-5; 10 nucleotides align to TRBD1. The CDR3 totals 13 residues. Germline-derived CDR1 and CDR2 are SGHDN and FVKESK. V lost 7 bases, J lost 5 bases, and 4 bases stayed unmatched. CDR3 in amino acids: CASNRQGAETQYF. CDR3 DNA: TGTGCCAGCAACCGACAGGGGGCTGAGACCCAGTACTTC.

This clone has only a few counts. A junction boundary mismatches the germline segment, possibly from a read error. The chain has TRBV6-5 and TRBJ2-7; D possibly uses TRBD1 or TRBD2 (5 bases each). The length of the CDR3 is 12 residues. The germline CDR1 and CDR2 sequences are MNHEY and SVGAGI. The CDR3 region has the DNA TGTGCCAGCAGGGAGGTTGCTGGACACGCTGACTTC. Protein sequence: CASREVAGHADF.

V and J are TRBV4-1 and TRBJ1-2, with D maybe TRBD1 (6 bases). Germline V gives CDR1 MGHRA, CDR2 YSYEKL. The V and J ends lost 3 bases and 2 bases respectively, with 13 bases between them. The CDR3 runs to 15 residues. The CDR3 DNA follows: TGCGCCAGCAGCCAGAGCCTAACAGGGAACTATGGCTACACCTTC. It yields the protein CASSQSLTGNYGYTF.

CDR3 amino acids: CASSLATGGRQPQHF. Written as DNA, the CDR3 is TGTGCCAGCAGCTTAGCGACCGGGGGGAGACAGCCCCAGCATTTT. The chain links TRBV7-9 to TRBJ1-5; a weak D match, TRBD1 (5 bases). This CDR3 is built from 15 residues. V lost 0 bases and J 7 bases, leaving 13 bases between the germline ends. Germline V lookup: CDR1 SEHNR, CDR2 FQNEAQ (reference sequence).

CDR3 bases: TGTGCCAGCAGCTTGGCCCTGGCAGGGAGGAGCGGCTACACCTTC. Its translation: CASSLALAGRSGYTF. The rearrangement uses TRBV5-8 and TRBJ1-2; a weak D match, TRBD1 (5 bases). Trimming removed 0 bases at V and 8 bases at J, with 17 bases between. Germline values: CDR1 SGHTS, CDR2 YDEGEE. The CDR3 has 15 amino acids.

The J gene is TRBJ1-1, the V gene TRBV30; possibly TRBD1 for D (5 bases). CDR1 GTSNPN and CDR2 SVGIG come from the germline V gene (reference sequence). The CDR3 is made up of 12 amino acids. V lost 5 bases and J lost 4, with 11 bases in between. CDR3 residues: CAWEGAVTEAFF. The DNA for the CDR3 is TGTGCCTGGGAAGGGGCGGTCACTGAAGCTTTCTTT.

This clone was recorded once. V gene TRBV3-1 (or the pseudogene TRBV3-2) combines with J gene TRBJ1-1, with a weak D call TRBD1 (5 bases). CDR1 is LGHDT and CDR2 is YNNKEL in the germline V gene (reference sequence). The CDR3 runs to 14 residues. Trimming cost V 4 bases and J 4 bases, with 13 bases left between them. The CDR3 loop is CASSLSTQGTEAFF. Written as DNA, the CDR3 is TGTGCCAGCAGCCTTTCGACCCAGGGCACTGAAGCTTTCTTT.

The chain links TRBV5-1 to TRBJ1-1; D ambiguous. Germline V CDR1 and CDR2: SGHRS, YFSETQ. The V gene lost 4 bases and the J gene lost 0 bases, with 10 bases spanning the gap. CDR3 length equals 14 residues. For the CDR3, the DNA is TGCGCCAGCAGCACCGGAACCATGAACACTGAAGCTTTCTTT. This sequence encodes CASSTGTMNTEAFF.

This clone occurred once. V usage is TRBV9 and J usage is TRBJ1-5; D is ambiguous. This CDR3 is built from 12 residues. V lost 8 bases to trimming and J lost 6 bases, with 12 bases between them. Germline assignment: CDR1 SGDLS and CDR2 YYNGEE. CDR3 nucleotides: TGTGCCAGTAGCTTGAATGGTCAGCCCCAGCATTTT. It codes for CASSLNGQPQHF.

V and J are TRBV7-3 and TRBJ1-3; 8 bases are shared with TRBD1. V trimming: 5 bases; J trimming: 3 bases; junction bases outside the gene matches: 3. This CDR3 has 14 amino acids. From germline, CDR1 is SGHTA and CDR2 FQGTGA. CDR3 region: CASSTGTGGNTIYF. The CDR3 DNA follows: TGTGCCAGCAGCACCGGGACAGGTGGAAACACCATATATTTT.

J is TRBJ1-2 and V is TRBV6-5; D is possibly TRBD1 (6 bases). Trimming left V 6 bases short and J 6 bases short, with 11 bases between. CDR3 length equals 12 residues. Germline-derived CDR1 and CDR2 are MNHEY and SVGAGI. CDR3 nucleotide sequence: TGTGCCAGCAGACTCCAGGGGAATGGCTACACCTTC. It codes for CASRLQGNGYTF.

The V call is TRBV9, the J call TRBJ2-5, with a weak D call TRBD2 (5 bases). The CDR3 length is 14 residues. The V gene lost 0 bases and the J gene lost 1 base, with 7 bases spanning the gap. Germline assignment: CDR1 SGDLS and CDR2 YYNGEE. The CDR3 region is CASSVGTLQETQYF. Written as DNA, the CDR3 is TGTGCCAGCAGCGTAGGGACTCTCCAAGAGACCCAGTACTTC.

The chain couples TRBV6-5 to TRBJ1-5; 8 bases are a match to TRBD1. CDR3 length: 15 residues. V was clipped by 8 bases and J by 5 bases; unmatched bases: 11. Germline CDR1 and CDR2: MNHEY and SVGAGI. Written as DNA, the CDR3 is TGTGCCAGCCGGGAGGGACAGGTCCGCGATCAGCCCCAGCATTTT. It encodes CASREGQVRDQPQHF.

This clone was seen a handful of times. This chain links TRBV9 with TRBJ2-3; maybe TRBD1 (6 bases). Germline CDR1 is SGDLS and CDR2 is YYNGEE. V was shortened by 0 bases and J by 9 bases, with 8 bases between the two germline ends. The CDR3 totals 12 residues. The CDR3 nucleotides are TGTGCCAGCAGCGTAGACAGGGAGACGCAGTATTTT. It translates to CASSVDRETQYF.